These 25 T cell receptor beta chains originate from one sample sequenced in a study of blood T cell repertoires in COVID-19. TCRdb's table, derived via immunoSEQ multiplex PCR, lists solely in-frame clones and lacks some. The data contain 95,000 to 110,000 clones, about 85% of them seen just once; the ten biggest clones take up 3% to 3.5%. Sequences were obtained from peripheral blood. Source of these receptors: a man over 45 in a cohort sampled during active COVID-19.

J is TRBJ2-5 and V is TRBV19; D is possibly TRBD2 (7 bases). Trimming removed 4 bases from V and 5 bases from J, with 14 bases in between. Germline loops: CDR1 LNHDA, CDR2 SQIVND (reference sequence). The CDR3 is 14 amino acids. The CDR3 DNA follows: TGTGCCAGTAGTACCGCGGGGGCCCGGGAGACCCAGTACTTC. As protein: CASSTAGARETQYF.

V usage is TRBV7-9 and J usage is TRBJ1-4, with TRBD1 matching 9 bases. The CDR3 is 16 residues long. The germline CDR1 and CDR2 sequences are SEHNR and FQNEAQ (reference sequence). The trim removed 6 bases at V and 6 bases at J, leaving 11 bases unmatched. The CDR3 DNA follows: TGTGCCAGCAGTCGTTCCACAGGGGGCGCGTATGAAAAACTGTTTTTT. Its translation: CASSRSTGGAYEKLFF.

As concerns this clone: Additional DNA sequences in this sample encode the identical CDR3. The chain joins TRBV7-2 to TRBJ2-1, with D uncertain. CDR3 size: 13 residues. V lost 4 bases and J 0 bases, leaving 4 bases between the germline ends. Germline values: CDR1 SGHTA, CDR2 FQGNSA. The chain's CDR3 is CASSSSSYNEQFF. CDR3 DNA sequence: TGTGCCAGCAGCTCCAGCTCCTACAATGAGCAGTTCTTC.

This chain links TRBV2 with TRBJ2-5; D not certain. Per the germline V gene, CDR1 is SNHLY and CDR2 is FYNNEI. The V and J ends lost 7 bases and 4 bases respectively, with 16 bases between them. The CDR3 spans 14 residues. This CDR3 is CASTRLPSGETQYF. For the CDR3, the DNA is TGTGCCAGCACCAGACTTCCCTCCGGAGAGACCCAGTACTTC.

The J gene is TRBJ1-2, the V gene TRBV19; 7 bases are a match to TRBD1. This CDR3 has 13 residues. CDR1 is LNHDA, CDR2 SQIVND, per germline (reference sequence). J gave up 4 bases and V 4 bases, and 3 bases lay outside the gene matches. The CDR3 DNA reads TGTGCCAGTAGTAGGGGACAGTCCTATGGCTACACCTTC. This codes for CASSRGQSYGYTF.

The chain links TRBV6-5 to TRBJ1-2; no clear D gene. CDR1 and CDR2 (germline): MNHEY, SVGAGI. Deletions cut 6 bases from V and 5 bases from J, with 7 bases between. This CDR3 is built from 11 residues. CDR3 protein: CASRQEYGYTF. Here the CDR3 DNA reads TGTGCCAGCAGACAAGAATATGGCTACACCTTC.

Turning to this clone: This sample also contains other DNA sequences that code for the same CDR3. The chain recombines TRBV18 with TRBJ2-1, with 8 positions matching TRBD2. Germline values: CDR1 KGHSH, CDR2 LQKENI. This CDR3 region has 15 residues. V trimming: 1 base; J trimming: 3 bases; junction bases outside the gene matches: 2. In DNA, the CDR3 is TGTGCCAGCTCACCACAAAGCGGGGGCTACAATGAGCAGTTCTTC. It yields the protein CASSPQSGGYNEQFF.

The chain couples TRBV28 to TRBJ2-5, with a weak D call TRBD1 (5 bases). Germline CDR1 and CDR2: MDHEN and SYDVKM. The CDR3 length is 14 residues. The V gene lost 2 bases and the J gene lost 1 base, with 8 bases spanning the gap. The CDR3 protein is CASSLTGVQETQYF. DNA of the CDR3: TGTGCCAGCAGTTTAACAGGAGTCCAAGAGACCCAGTACTTC.

The rearrangement joins TRBV7-2 to TRBJ2-7; TRBD1 is a possible D gene (6 bases). Germline V gene lookup returns CDR1 SGHTA and CDR2 FQGNSA. The V end was cut by 1 base, the J end by 5 bases, with 9 bases between. This CDR3 region has 13 residues. CDR3 residues: CASSLGGRDEQYF. CDR3 coding DNA: TGTGCCAGCAGCTTAGGGGGGCGAGACGAGCAGTACTTC. Drawing the rest from reference TRBV7-2 and TRBJ2-7, the complete variable domain is GAGVSQSPSNKVTEKGKDVELRCDPISGHTALYWYRQSLGQGLEFLIYFQGNSAPDKSGLPSDRFSAERTGGSVSTLTIQRTQQEDSAVYLCASSLGGRDEQYFGPGTRLTVT.

The chain combines TRBV11-2 with TRBJ2-7, with TRBD2 matching 12 bases. After removal of 6 bases from V and 6 bases from J, the junction contained 12 bases not matched to a gene. The length of the CDR3 is 16 residues. CDR1 is SGHAT and CDR2 is FQNNGV in the germline V gene. The CDR3 protein is CASRSLRLAGEGEQYF. CDR3 sequence (DNA): TGTGCCAGCAGATCGCTCCGACTAGCGGGGGAGGGCGAGCAGTACTTC.

This chain connects TRBV27 to TRBJ2-5; 7 bases align to TRBD1. With V trimmed by 5 bases and J by 4 bases, 4 bases remained unmatched. Looked up from germline, CDR1 is MNHEY and CDR2 is SMNVEV (reference sequence). This CDR3 region has 13 residues. The CDR3 DNA follows: TGTGCCAGCAGTCGAAACAGGGGAGAGACCCAGTACTTC. Encoded protein: CASSRNRGETQYF.

This clone was observed a few times. This chain uses TRBV6-5 with TRBJ2-2, with D uncertain. The CDR3 is 13 residues long. Trimming pared 6 bases from V and 7 bases from J, leaving 12 bases between. Germline CDR1 reads MNHEY; CDR2 reads SVGAGI. The CDR3 DNA reads as TGTGCCAGCAGACACACTTCTAGCGGGGAGCTGTTTTTT. Translating gives CASRHTSSGELFF.

The chain couples TRBV28 to TRBJ2-1; 9 bases are shared with TRBD1. The CDR3 loop spans 16 amino acids. V was clipped by 4 bases and J by 4 bases; unmatched bases: 8. From germline, CDR1 is MDHEN and CDR2 SYDVKM. The CDR3 loop reads CASSSPTGGQYNEQFF. In nucleotides, the CDR3 is TGTGCCAGCAGTTCCCCGACAGGGGGGCAGTACAATGAGCAGTTCTTC.

The chain combines TRBV24-1 with TRBJ1-2; D might be TRBD1 (5 bases). Germline V gives CDR1 KGHDR, CDR2 SFDVKD. The CDR3 runs to 14 residues. The V gene lost 4 bases and the J gene lost 4 bases, with 12 bases spanning the gap. CDR3 loop: CATSDIDRSYGYTF. CDR3 DNA: TGTGCCACCAGTGACATAGACAGATCCTATGGCTACACCTTC.

J is TRBJ1-5 and V is TRBV25-1; D may be TRBD1 (5 bases). The ends were cut back, 2 bases at V and 5 bases at J, with 10 bases in the middle. This CDR3 region has 14 residues. Germline V gives CDR1 MGHDK, CDR2 SYGVNS. The CDR3 region has the DNA TGTGCCAGCAGTGAAGCACAGGAACATCAGCCCCAGCATTTT. Protein sequence: CASSEAQEHQPQHF.

The rearrangement links TRBV5-4 to TRBJ2-5, with 10 bases aligning to TRBD2. CDR3 length equals 17 residues. Per germline, CDR1 SGHNT and CDR2 YYREEE (reference sequence). Trimming removed 0 bases from V and 4 bases from J; junction bases left unmatched: 9. This CDR3 reads CASSLAASGGGRETQYF. The CDR3 DNA sequence: TGTGCCAGCAGCTTGGCGGCTAGCGGGGGAGGTCGAGAGACCCAGTACTTC. Drawing the rest from reference TRBV5-4 and TRBJ2-5, the complete variable domain is ETGVTQSPTHLIKTRGQQVTLRCSSQSGHNTVSWYQQALGQGPQFIFQYYREEENGRGNFPPRFSGLQFPNYSSELNVNALELDDSALYLCASSLAASGGGRETQYFGPGTRLLVL.

This clone was seen just once. The V and J genes are TRBV29-1 and TRBJ1-2; the D gene is possibly TRBD1 (5 bases). CDR1 is SQVTM, CDR2 ANQGSEA, per germline. This CDR3 contains 13 residues. V lost 8 bases to trimming and J lost 2 bases, with 15 bases between them. For the CDR3, the DNA is TGCAGCTACAAGGGGCCCTCGAACTATGGCTACACCTTC. Protein product: CSYKGPSNYGYTF.

The chain combines TRBV11-2 with TRBJ2-5; 13 bases line up with TRBD2. This CDR3 spans 16 amino acids. Germline V gene lookup returns CDR1 SGHAT and CDR2 FQNNGV. The ends lost 5 bases at V and 1 base at J; junction bases unmatched: 4. As DNA, the CDR3 is TGTGCCAGCAGCCCGGGACTAGCGGGGACCCAAGAGACCCAGTACTTC. Its protein product is CASSPGLAGTQETQYF.

V usage is TRBV5-1 and J usage is TRBJ1-1; TRBD1 might be the D (5 bases). The ends were cut back, 6 bases at V and 8 bases at J, with 11 bases in the middle. CDR3 length: 11 residues. Germline V gene data show CDR1 as SGHRS and CDR2 as YFSETQ. CDR3: CASTEGAEAFF. For the CDR3, the DNA is TGCGCCAGCACCGAAGGGGCGGAAGCTTTCTTT.

V and J are TRBV2 and TRBJ1-5; 10 bases are a match to TRBD1. In germline, CDR1 is SNHLY, CDR2 FYNNEI. Germline trimming cut 4 bases from V and 7 bases from J; bases unmatched to any gene: 7. The CDR3 is made up of 15 amino acids. The CDR3 DNA sequence: TGTGCCAGCAGTGGATATTGGACAGGGGGGCAGCCCCAGCATTTT. Translation gives CASSGYWTGGQPQHF.

This chain uses TRBV7-6 with TRBJ1-5; 7 positions agree with TRBD1. Trimming removed 1 base from V and 6 bases from J; junction bases left unmatched: 9. The CDR3 covers 16 residues. Looked up from germline, CDR1 is SGHVS and CDR2 is FNYEAQ. CDR3 sequence: CASSLGTRQGAQPQHF. In DNA, the CDR3 is TGTGCCAGCAGCTTAGGAACTAGACAGGGAGCTCAGCCCCAGCATTTT.

This clone was detected once. This chain joins TRBV10-3 and TRBJ1-1; TRBD1 is a possible D gene (6 bases). Per germline, CDR1 ENHRY and CDR2 SYGVKD. The V end was cut by 6 bases, the J end by 1 base, with 15 bases between. The CDR3 runs 15 residues. CDR3 bases: TGTGCCATCAGGGGACCGGGACAAGGGAACACTGAAGCTTTCTTT. This sequence encodes CAIRGPGQGNTEAFF.

The chain has TRBV7-9 and TRBJ1-1, with 8 bases matching TRBD1. The germline CDR1 and CDR2 sequences are SEHNR and FQNEAQ (reference sequence). There are 15 residues in the CDR3. J gave up 5 bases and V 0 bases, and 5 bases lay outside the gene matches. CDR3 protein: CASSLAQGARTEAFF. In nucleotides, the CDR3 is TGTGCCAGCAGCTTAGCTCAGGGGGCGCGAACTGAAGCTTTCTTT.

The genes are TRBV27 and TRBJ1-6, with 7 bases fitting TRBD1. Germline V gene data show CDR1 as MNHEY and CDR2 as SMNVEV (reference sequence). V was pared by 5 bases and J by 5 bases, with 18 bases of the junction left unmatched. The CDR3 is 19 residues long. CDR3 nucleotide sequence: TGTGCCAGCAGTCCCCGGACGTTCACCGGGACAGTAAATAATTCACCCCTCCACTTT. Amino acid sequence: CASSPRTFTGTVNNSPLHF.

The chain carries TRBV28 and TRBJ2-6; a possible D gene is TRBD2 (6 bases). Germline V gives CDR1 MDHEN, CDR2 SYDVKM. There are 16 residues in the CDR3. Trimming took off 5 bases at V and 2 bases at J, with 13 bases between the two ends. CDR3 region: CASSEVRGTGANVLTF. The CDR3 nucleotides are TGTGCCAGCAGTGAAGTTCGGGGGACTGGGGCCAACGTCCTGACTTTC.